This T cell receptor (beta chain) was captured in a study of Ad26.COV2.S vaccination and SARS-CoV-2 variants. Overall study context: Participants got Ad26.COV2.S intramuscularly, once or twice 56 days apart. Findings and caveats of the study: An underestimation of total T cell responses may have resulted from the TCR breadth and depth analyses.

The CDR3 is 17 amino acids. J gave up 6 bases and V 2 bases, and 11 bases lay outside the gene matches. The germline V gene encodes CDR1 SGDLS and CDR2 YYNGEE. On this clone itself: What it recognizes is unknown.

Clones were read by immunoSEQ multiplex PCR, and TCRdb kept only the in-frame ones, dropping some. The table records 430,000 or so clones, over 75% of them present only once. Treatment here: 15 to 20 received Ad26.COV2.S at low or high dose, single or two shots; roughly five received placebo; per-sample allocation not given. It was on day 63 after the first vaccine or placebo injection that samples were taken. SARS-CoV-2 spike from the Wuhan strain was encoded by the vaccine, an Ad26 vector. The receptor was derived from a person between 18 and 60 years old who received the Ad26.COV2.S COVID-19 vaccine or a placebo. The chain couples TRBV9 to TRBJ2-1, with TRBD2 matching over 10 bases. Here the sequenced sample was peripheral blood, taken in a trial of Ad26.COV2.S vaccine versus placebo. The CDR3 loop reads CASSVGSGRTTGNEQFF. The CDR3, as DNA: TGTGCCAGCAGCGTGGGTAGCGGGAGGACCACGGGCAATGAGCAGTTCTTC.